Listed below are T cell receptor beta chains from one sample, sequenced in a study of graft-versus-host responses after intestinal transplantation. Using immunoSEQ multiplex PCR, the repertoire was profiled, and TCRdb retains in-frame clones only, with some absent. The table has nearly 7,500 clones, 69% seen once. Sequences were derived from ileum tissue, sampled roughly eight months after intestinal transplantation. The receptors stem from a human patient who received an intestinal transplant, so some T cells may come from the graft donor. CDR3s include the opening cysteine and the closing phenylalanine or tryptophan. Each record gives: D gene, J gene, CDR3 length, V gene, clone size, CDR3 DNA, CDR3 protein. D genes are given only for firm matches. The listing skips clone size in some rows; elsewhere it reads once, few, many or a size class.

d_gene: -; j_gene: TRBJ1-6; len: 13; v_gene: TRBV19; abundance: few; CDR3nt: TGTGCCAGTAGTATAGGGCGGGATTCACCCCTCCACTTT; CDR3aa: CASSIGRDSPLHF
d_gene: -; j_gene: TRBJ1-5; len: 13; v_gene: TRBV10-3; abundance: -; CDR3nt: TGTGCCATCAGTGGGGGGGGCAATCAGCCCCAGCATTTT; CDR3aa: CAISGGGNQPQHF
d_gene: -; j_gene: TRBJ1-2; len: 12; v_gene: TRBV7-6; abundance: -; CDR3nt: TGTGCCAGCAGCTATCCAGGGGATGGCTACACCTTC; CDR3aa: CASSYPGDGYTF
d_gene: -; j_gene: TRBJ2-1; len: 13; v_gene: TRBV6-5; abundance: -; CDR3nt: TGTGCCAGCAGTTGGGCAGCGATCTATGAGCAGTTCTTC; CDR3aa: CASSWAAIYEQFF
d_gene: -; j_gene: TRBJ2-5; len: 15; v_gene: TRBV5-1; abundance: -; CDR3nt: TGCGCCAGCAGCTTGACGGGGGCTAACCAAGAGACCCAGTACTTC; CDR3aa: CASSLTGANQETQYF
d_gene: TRBD2; j_gene: TRBJ2-1; len: 15; v_gene: TRBV2; abundance: -; CDR3nt: TGTGCCAGCAGAGGGACTAGCGGGGCCTACAATGAGCAGTTCTTC; CDR3aa: CASRGTSGAYNEQFF
d_gene: -; j_gene: TRBJ1-2; len: 12; v_gene: TRBV29-1; abundance: few; CDR3nt: TGCAGCGTTGGCTCAGAGACCTATGGCTACACCTTC; CDR3aa: CSVGSETYGYTF
d_gene: -; j_gene: TRBJ2-3; len: 13; v_gene: TRBV7-3; abundance: -; CDR3nt: TGTGCCAGCAGCATTAACAGGGTTAATACGCAGTATTTT; CDR3aa: CASSINRVNTQYF
d_gene: TRBD1; j_gene: TRBJ1-1; len: 17; v_gene: TRBV9; abundance: once; CDR3nt: TGTGCCAGCAGCGTAGGGCTGGACAGGGGCGGTGGCACTGAAGCTTTCTTT; CDR3aa: CASSVGLDRGGGTEAFF
d_gene: TRBD2; j_gene: TRBJ2-5; len: 17; v_gene: TRBV5-1; abundance: -; CDR3nt: TGCGCCAGCAGCTTGGCCGTTACTAGCGGGGGACAAGAGACCCAGTACTTC; CDR3aa: CASSLAVTSGGQETQYF
d_gene: -; j_gene: TRBJ1-4; len: 14; v_gene: TRBV7-9; abundance: -; CDR3nt: TGTGCCAGCAGCCTCCAAGGTACCAATGAAAAACTGTTTTTT; CDR3aa: CASSLQGTNEKLFF
d_gene: TRBD2; j_gene: TRBJ2-2; len: 19; v_gene: TRBV15; abundance: -; CDR3nt: TGTGCCACCAGCAGAGATAGACTAGCGGGTAACGTGGACACCGGGGAGCTGTTTTTT; CDR3aa: CATSRDRLAGNVDTGELFF
d_gene: -; j_gene: TRBJ2-3; len: 15; v_gene: TRBV18; abundance: few; CDR3nt: TGTGCCAGCTCACCACGGGGCGGTTCCACAGATACGCAGTATTTT; CDR3aa: CASSPRGGSTDTQYF
d_gene: TRBD1; j_gene: TRBJ1-5; len: 15; v_gene: TRBV2; abundance: -; CDR3nt: TGTGCCAGCGGTACCAGCACAGGGGTGAATCAGCCCCAGCATTTT; CDR3aa: CASGTSTGVNQPQHF
d_gene: -; j_gene: TRBJ2-5; len: 15; v_gene: TRBV28; abundance: once; CDR3nt: TGTGCCAGCAGTCCCGGGACCTCGAGATCGGAGACCCAGTACTTC; CDR3aa: CASSPGTSRSETQYF
d_gene: -; j_gene: TRBJ1-5; len: 15; v_gene: TRBV5-6; abundance: -; CDR3nt: TGTGCCAGCAGCTCAGAACGACAGACCAATCAGCCCCAGCATTTT; CDR3aa: CASSSERQTNQPQHF
d_gene: -; j_gene: TRBJ2-2; len: 14; v_gene: TRBV9; abundance: -; CDR3nt: TGTGCCAGCAGCGTAGGGGTTAACACCGGGGAGCTGTTTTTT; CDR3aa: CASSVGVNTGELFF
d_gene: TRBD2; j_gene: TRBJ2-2; len: 18; v_gene: TRBV28; abundance: medium-sized; CDR3nt: TGTGCCAGCAGTACGCCCGGGACTAGCGGAACCATAACCGGGGAGCTGTTTTTT; CDR3aa: CASSTPGTSGTITGELFF
d_gene: -; j_gene: TRBJ2-4; len: 16; v_gene: TRBV28; abundance: once; CDR3nt: TGTGCCAGCAGCCAGAGGGGGGAGTTAGCCAAAAACATTCAGTACTTC; CDR3aa: CASSQRGELAKNIQYF
d_gene: -; j_gene: TRBJ2-4; len: 13; v_gene: TRBV30; abundance: -; CDR3nt: TGTGCCTGGAGTGTACAAGGACTTAACATTCAGTACTTC; CDR3aa: CAWSVQGLNIQYF
d_gene: -; j_gene: TRBJ2-1; len: 16; v_gene: TRBV5-4; abundance: -; CDR3nt: TGTGCCAGCAGCTTGGCGGTTACAGGGTACTACAATGAGCAGTTCTTC; CDR3aa: CASSLAVTGYYNEQFF
d_gene: -; j_gene: TRBJ1-6; len: 14; v_gene: TRBV6-1; abundance: -; CDR3nt: TGTGCCAGCAGCGATTATACCTATAATTCACCCCTCCACTTT; CDR3aa: CASSDYTYNSPLHF
d_gene: TRBD1; j_gene: TRBJ1-3; len: 16; v_gene: TRBV10-2; abundance: medium-sized; CDR3nt: TGCGCCAGCAGCCTCACGACAGGGGAAGATGGAAACACCATATATTTT; CDR3aa: CASSLTTGEDGNTIYF
d_gene: -; j_gene: TRBJ2-1; len: 12; v_gene: TRBV19; abundance: -; CDR3nt: TGTGCCAGTAGTCTCTCCTACAATGAGCAGTTCTTC; CDR3aa: CASSLSYNEQFF
d_gene: TRBD2; j_gene: TRBJ2-7; len: 16; v_gene: TRBV7-2; abundance: once; CDR3nt: TGTGCCAGCAGCTTAACCGGACTAGCGGGGGGAGGGGAGCAGTACTTC; CDR3aa: CASSLTGLAGGGEQYF
d_gene: TRBD1; j_gene: TRBJ2-5; len: 13; v_gene: TRBV7-3; abundance: few; CDR3nt: TGTGCCAGCAGCCCGGACAGGGGGGAGACCCAGTACTTC; CDR3aa: CASSPDRGETQYF
d_gene: -; j_gene: TRBJ1-2; len: 14; v_gene: TRBV6-6; abundance: few; CDR3nt: TGTGCCAGCAGTTACGATGGTCTTAACTATGGCTACACCTTC; CDR3aa: CASSYDGLNYGYTF
d_gene: -; j_gene: TRBJ2-6; len: 16; v_gene: TRBV7-9; abundance: few; CDR3nt: TGTGCCAGCAGCTTAGGTCAAGTGTCTGGGGCCAACGTCCTGACTTTC; CDR3aa: CASSLGQVSGANVLTF
d_gene: TRBD1; j_gene: TRBJ2-7; len: 15; v_gene: TRBV6-5; abundance: -; CDR3nt: TGTGCCAGCAGTGCCAGGACAGGGAGCCCCTACGAGCAGTACTTC; CDR3aa: CASSARTGSPYEQYF
d_gene: -; j_gene: TRBJ1-2; len: 14; v_gene: TRBV6-4; abundance: once; CDR3nt: TGTGCCAGCAGTGACTCTGGCGAAGGGTCTAGCTACACCTTC; CDR3aa: CASSDSGEGSSYTF
d_gene: -; j_gene: TRBJ2-1; len: 16; v_gene: TRBV30; abundance: few; CDR3nt: TGTGCCTGGACCCTAGGGAGGCGGGTCTCCTACAATGAGCAGTTCTTC; CDR3aa: CAWTLGRRVSYNEQFF
d_gene: -; j_gene: TRBJ1-1; len: 12; v_gene: TRBV18; abundance: -; CDR3nt: TGTGCCAGCTCACGGGGTAACACTGAAGCTTTCTTT; CDR3aa: CASSRGNTEAFF
d_gene: TRBD1; j_gene: TRBJ2-3; len: 13; v_gene: TRBV6-1; abundance: -; CDR3nt: TGTGCCAGTTCTACAGGGGTGGAAGATACGCAGTATTTT; CDR3aa: CASSTGVEDTQYF
d_gene: TRBD1; j_gene: TRBJ2-1; len: 13; v_gene: TRBV7-7; abundance: -; CDR3nt: TGTGCTAGCAGCTTAGACAGGGACCATGAGCAGTTCTTC; CDR3aa: CASSLDRDHEQFF
d_gene: TRBD1; j_gene: TRBJ2-4; len: 13; v_gene: TRBV5-4; abundance: -; CDR3nt: TGTGCCAGCAGGGAAAACAGGGGAGACATTCAGTACTTC; CDR3aa: CASRENRGDIQYF
d_gene: -; j_gene: TRBJ2-5; len: 14; v_gene: TRBV7-8; abundance: -; CDR3nt: TGTGCCAGCAGCTTTCTAAGGGGCGCGGAGACCCAGTACTTC; CDR3aa: CASSFLRGAETQYF
d_gene: TRBD1; j_gene: TRBJ2-7; len: 15; v_gene: TRBV7-9; abundance: -; CDR3nt: TGTGCCAGCAGCACCTCGGGACAGAGGGGATACGAGCAGTACTTC; CDR3aa: CASSTSGQRGYEQYF
d_gene: -; j_gene: TRBJ2-1; len: 15; v_gene: TRBV4-2; abundance: -; CDR3nt: TGTGCCAGCAGCCAAGCGGGGGCGACCTACAATGAGCAGTTCTTC; CDR3aa: CASSQAGATYNEQFF
d_gene: TRBD1; j_gene: TRBJ1-4; len: 14; v_gene: TRBV7-6; abundance: few; CDR3nt: TGTGCCAGCAGCTCTGAAGGGGGCCGGGAAAAACTGTTTTTT; CDR3aa: CASSSEGGREKLFF
d_gene: -; j_gene: TRBJ1-1; len: 15; v_gene: TRBV15; abundance: few; CDR3nt: TGTGCCACCAGCAGAGATCCCATCTCGAACACTAAAGCTTTCTTT; CDR3aa: CATSRDPISNTKAFF
d_gene: -; j_gene: TRBJ1-1; len: 15; v_gene: TRBV7-3; abundance: -; CDR3nt: TGTGCCAGCAGCTTAACCGGTCAGTTGAACACTGAAGCTTTCTTT; CDR3aa: CASSLTGQLNTEAFF
d_gene: TRBD1; j_gene: TRBJ1-1; len: 13; v_gene: TRBV7-7; abundance: -; CDR3nt: TGTGCTAGCAGCTACGACAGGGACGCTGAAGCTTTCTTT; CDR3aa: CASSYDRDAEAFF
d_gene: -; j_gene: TRBJ2-2; len: 15; v_gene: TRBV19; abundance: few; CDR3nt: TGTGCCAGTAGTATCGGGGGTGTCCCAACCGGGGAGCTGTTTTTT; CDR3aa: CASSIGGVPTGELFF
d_gene: -; j_gene: TRBJ2-5; len: 11; v_gene: TRBV11-2; abundance: -; CDR3nt: TGTGCCAGCAGCTTGGGGGAGACCCAGTACTTC; CDR3aa: CASSLGETQYF
d_gene: -; j_gene: TRBJ2-3; len: 14; v_gene: TRBV7-2; abundance: -; CDR3nt: TGTGCCAGCAGCGTCGGGGGATCCCACAGGACGCAGTATTTT; CDR3aa: CASSVGGSHRTQYF
d_gene: -; j_gene: TRBJ2-1; len: 14; v_gene: TRBV2; abundance: -; CDR3nt: TGTGCCAGCAGTCTCCGGGACTCTTACAATGAGCAGTTCTTC; CDR3aa: CASSLRDSYNEQFF
d_gene: -; j_gene: TRBJ1-6; len: 14; v_gene: TRBV5-1; abundance: -; CDR3nt: TGCGCCAGCAGATCCACAGGGTATAATTCACCCCTCCACTTT; CDR3aa: CASRSTGYNSPLHF
d_gene: TRBD1; j_gene: TRBJ1-5; len: 18; v_gene: TRBV11-3; abundance: -; CDR3nt: TGTGCCAGCTGCGCCGCCACCAGGGTCGACAGGGACAATCAGCCCCAGCATTTT; CDR3aa: CASCAATRVDRDNQPQHF
d_gene: -; j_gene: TRBJ1-3; len: 15; v_gene: TRBV30; abundance: -; CDR3nt: TGTGCCTGGAGTATCGGGACACGCTCTGGAAACACCATATATTTT; CDR3aa: CAWSIGTRSGNTIYF